The 30 T cell receptor beta chains below were found in one sample sequenced in a study of neurological immune-mediated disorders. TCRdb reanalysed the 5' RACE reads using MiXCR and keeps one entry per CDR3 protein. The sample lists about 48,000 distinct CDR3 sequences; around 5.8% were seen once. Sample: CD4+ T cells from blood. These receptors were taken from a young woman with multiple sclerosis.

There are many counts of this clonotype. The chain combines TRBV29-1 with TRBJ1-1; D may be TRBD1 (5 bases). The V gene's germline CDR1 is SQVTM and CDR2 ANQGSEA. V lost 4 bases and J lost 4, with 16 bases in between. The CDR3 is made up of 14 amino acids. CDR3 bases: TGCAGCGTTGGTATCGGGGGACTAGGCACTGAAGCTTTCTTT. It encodes CSVGIGGLGTEAFF. Combining the CDR3 with reference TRBV29-1 and TRBJ1-1 gives the whole variable domain SAVISQKPSRDICQRGTSLTIQCQVDSQVTMMFWYRQQPGQSLTLIATANQGSEATYESGFVIDKFPISRPNLTFSTLTVSNMSPEDSSIYLCSVGIGGLGTEAFFGQGTRLTVV.

This clonotype was observed many times. In DNA, the CDR3 is TGTGCCAGCAGCCCGATAGGGGGAGGGGATGAGCAGTTCTTC. It translates to CASSPIGGGDEQFF. V is TRBV7-3 and J is TRBJ2-1; possibly TRBD2 for D (7 bases). Germline V CDR1 and CDR2: SGHTA, FQGTGA. V dropped 5 bases and J dropped 8 bases, with 16 bases sitting between them. The CDR3 consists of 14 residues.

This clonotype was seen many times. The chain couples TRBV7-2 to TRBJ1-1; D is unresolved. The CDR3 totals 13 residues. Germline CDR1 reads SGHTA; CDR2 reads FQGNSA. The V and J ends lost 3 bases and 6 bases respectively, with 11 bases between them. This CDR3 is CASSLGRLSEAFF. DNA for the CDR3: TGTGCCAGCAGCTTGGGCCGTCTTTCTGAAGCTTTCTTT.

This clonotype appeared a single time. V usage is TRBV10-2 and J usage is TRBJ2-7, with D unclear. The CDR3 sequence is 12 residues long. CDR1 WSHSY and CDR2 SAAADI come from the germline V gene. V lost 8 bases and J 4 bases, leaving 12 bases between the germline ends. The CDR3: CASGPVGYEQYF. Written as DNA, the CDR3 is TGCGCCAGCGGCCCAGTGGGTTACGAGCAGTACTTC.

This clonotype was found many times. The chain uses TRBV7-9 and TRBJ2-1; 9 bases are shared with TRBD2. Germline V CDR1 and CDR2: SEHNR, FQNEAQ (reference sequence). The trim removed 2 bases at V and 1 base at J, leaving 9 bases unmatched. This CDR3 region has 18 residues. The CDR3 DNA reads TGTGCCAGCAGCTTAAGTATGGCGGGGGGGCCGTCCTACAATGAGCAGTTCTTC. This codes for CASSLSMAGGPSYNEQFF.

This clonotype has a count of ten or more. The genes are TRBV6-5 and TRBJ1-1; no reliable D call. The length of the CDR3 is 13 residues. Germline V CDR1 and CDR2: MNHEY, SVGAGI. The V gene lost 5 bases and the J gene lost 5 bases, with 12 bases spanning the gap. Here the CDR3 reads CASSPIDRTEAFF. The CDR3 coding sequence is TGTGCCAGCAGTCCTATAGATAGGACTGAAGCTTTCTTT.

This clonotype appeared many times. The chain links TRBV10-3 to TRBJ1-1, with 8 bases identical to TRBD1. V was pared by 5 bases and J by 3 bases, with 5 bases of the junction left unmatched. Germline CDR1 reads ENHRY; CDR2 reads SYGVKD. The CDR3 runs 14 residues. The CDR3 sequence is CAISIDRGHTEAFF. The CDR3 bases are TGTGCCATCAGTATTGACAGGGGTCACACTGAAGCTTTCTTT.

This clonotype occurred many times. The chain couples TRBV7-9 to TRBJ2-1; D is possibly TRBD1 (6 bases). Germline V lookup: CDR1 SEHNR, CDR2 FQNEAQ (reference sequence). Trimming removed 4 bases from V and 4 bases from J, with 17 bases in between. The CDR3 consists of 16 residues. CDR3 sequence (DNA): TGTGCCAGCAGCTCCAGGGGCCGAAAACTTTACAATGAGCAGTTCTTC. Protein product: CASSSRGRKLYNEQFF. The entire variable domain, with the rest obtained from reference TRBV7-9 and TRBJ2-1, is as follows: DTGVSQNPRHKITKRGQNVTFRCDPISEHNRLYWYRQTLGQGPEFLTYFQNEAQLEKSRLLSDRFSAERPKGSFSTLEIQRTEQGDSAMYLCASSSRGRKLYNEQFFGPGTRLTVL.

This clonotype has a count of ten or more. This CDR3 is CASSWSGAGNTIYF. CDR3 in DNA: TGTGCCAGCAGTTGGTCCGGGGCCGGAAACACCATATATTTT. V usage is TRBV12-3 or TRBV12-4 and J usage is TRBJ1-3, with a possible D match to TRBD1 (5 bases). V lost 4 bases to trimming and J lost 4 bases, with 11 bases between them. This CDR3 spans 14 amino acids.

This clonotype has a count of ten or more. The chain couples TRBV5-1 to TRBJ1-1; D is unclear. V dropped 0 bases and J dropped 3 bases, with 12 bases sitting between them. Germline V gives CDR1 SGHRS, CDR2 YFSETQ. The CDR3 contains 15 residues. CDR3: CASSLGVLWDTEAFF. CDR3 sequence (DNA): TGCGCCAGCAGCTTGGGGGTCCTTTGGGACACTGAAGCTTTCTTT.

This clonotype was counted many times. This sequence joins TRBV21-1 and TRBJ1-2. TRBV21-1 is reported as a pseudogene. The CDR3 totals 11 residues. CDR3 sequence reads: CATSGENGYTF. The CDR3, as DNA: TGTGCCACCTCTGGGGAAAACGGCTACACCTTC.

This clonotype was recorded at least ten times. The chain employs TRBV10-3 and TRBJ1-1; TRBD1 matches 7 bases. The V and J ends lost 10 bases and 3 bases, in that order; junction bases with no gene match: 11. Germline CDR1 and CDR2: ENHRY and SYGVKD. The CDR3 runs to 14 residues. CDR3 sequence: CATRYRDSDTEAFF. The DNA for the CDR3 is TGTGCCACCCGTTACCGGGACAGTGACACTGAAGCTTTCTTT.

This chain uses TRBV9 with TRBJ1-1; 7 bases align to TRBD1. J lost 8 bases, V lost 4 bases, and 11 bases had no gene match. This CDR3 comprises 14 residues. The germline V gene has CDR1 SGDLS and CDR2 YYNGEE. The CDR3 spells CASSQGVSGQEAFF. The DNA for the CDR3 is TGTGCCAGCAGCCAGGGGGTCTCGGGGCAGGAAGCTTTCTTT.

The chain employs TRBV18 and TRBJ1-2; no definite D call. The CDR3 extends over 13 amino acids. The germline gives CDR1 KGHSH, CDR2 LQKENI. The V and J ends lost 4 bases and 8 bases respectively, with 14 bases between them. CDR3 region: CASSQTETGGYTF. Here the CDR3 DNA reads TGTGCCAGCTCACAGACGGAGACTGGCGGCTACACCTTC.

There are a few counts of this clonotype. This chain connects TRBV2 to TRBJ2-3; 9 positions agree with TRBD1. Germline V CDR1 and CDR2: SNHLY, FYNNEI. V trimming: 6 bases; J trimming: 6 bases; junction bases outside the gene matches: 7. The CDR3 sequence is 14 residues long. The CDR3 DNA reads as TGTGCCAGCAGCGAGGACAGGGGTGGCGATACGCAGTATTTT. Residues: CASSEDRGGDTQYF.

This clonotype was detected ten times or more. V and J are TRBV20-1 and TRBJ2-5; D gene ambiguous. The CDR3 spans 12 residues. V dropped 1 base and J dropped 2 bases, with 5 bases sitting between them. Looked up from germline, CDR1 is DFQATT and CDR2 is SNEGSKA (reference sequence). CDR3 region: CSARGQQETQYF. The CDR3 DNA is TGCAGTGCTAGAGGGCAGCAAGAGACCCAGTACTTC.

The V gene is TRBV3-1, the J gene TRBJ1-1; D is undetermined. This CDR3 region has 14 residues. Trimming left V 4 bases short and J 0 bases short, with 9 bases between. The germline gives CDR1 LGHDT, CDR2 YNNKEL (reference sequence). CDR3 in amino acids: CASSPGLMNTEAFF. CDR3 bases: TGTGCCAGCAGCCCCGGATTAATGAACACTGAAGCTTTCTTT.

The rearrangement links TRBV25-1 to TRBJ2-5, with 7 bases lining up with TRBD2. The CDR3 covers 14 residues. V lost 2 bases, J lost 7 bases, and 7 bases stayed unmatched. Per germline, CDR1 MGHDK and CDR2 SYGVNS. CDR3 bases: TGTGCCAGCAGTGAAGGTGGTGGGGGGGGGACCCAGTACTTC. Translating gives CASSEGGGGGTQYF. Filled out from reference TRBV25-1 and TRBJ2-5, the complete variable domain reads EADIYQTPRYLVIGTGKKITLECSQTMGHDKMYWYQQDPGMELHLIHYSYGVNSTEKGDLSSESTVSRIRTEHFPLTLESARPSHTSQYLCASSEGGGGGTQYFGPGTRLLVL.

This clonotype was picked up a small number of times. V is TRBV6-5 and J is TRBJ2-7, with 9 bases aligning to TRBD1. V gave up 6 bases and J gave up 7 bases; unmatched junction bases: 7. From germline, CDR1 is MNHEY and CDR2 SVGAGI. The CDR3 consists of 13 residues. CDR3 sequence: CASSRDRALEQYF. In nucleotides, the CDR3 is TGTGCCAGCAGCCGGGACAGGGCTCTTGAGCAGTACTTC.

At least ten counts were recorded for this clonotype. The chain carries TRBV27 and TRBJ1-6; 9 bases are a match to TRBD1. Germline trimming cut 4 bases from V and 9 bases from J; bases unmatched to any gene: 19. CDR1 and CDR2 (germline): MNHEY, SMNVEV (reference sequence). The CDR3 sequence is 19 residues long. DNA of the CDR3: TGTGCCAGCAGTTATCCCCGACCGGGACAGGGACCCTTTGGTTCACCCCTCCACTTT. It yields the protein CASSYPRPGQGPFGSPLHF.

This clonotype was observed many times. V gene TRBV5-5 combines with J gene TRBJ1-1; D call uncertain. Germline values: CDR1 SGHKS, CDR2 YYEKEE (reference sequence). The CDR3 is 15 residues long. V gave up 0 bases and J gave up 7 bases, with 16 bases separating them. The CDR3 protein is CASSLVDGLSSEAFF. The CDR3 DNA sequence: TGTGCCAGCAGCTTGGTTGACGGCCTCTCGAGTGAAGCTTTCTTT.

This clonotype has a count of ten or more. The chain joins TRBV14 to TRBJ2-1; D is unclear. V was trimmed by 4 bases and J by 2 bases, leaving 9 bases between them. The CDR3 is 14 amino acids. Germline CDR1 and CDR2: SGHDN and FVKESK. The CDR3 DNA is TGTGCCAGCAGCCCAGAGTTTGCCTACAATGAGCAGTTCTTC. Translating it yields CASSPEFAYNEQFF.

This clonotype appeared many times. The V call is TRBV3-1, the J call TRBJ1-2, with 9 bases aligning to TRBD1. This CDR3 spans 14 amino acids. CDR1 and CDR2 (germline): LGHDT, YNNKEL (reference sequence). With 3 bases clipped from V and 6 bases from J, the junction kept 5 bases outside the gene matches. CDR3 nucleotide sequence: TGTGCCAGCAGCCAGTACAGGGGGCGTGATGGCTACACCTTC. Amino acid sequence: CASSQYRGRDGYTF.

This clonotype was seen ten or more times. The chain links TRBV7-6 to TRBJ2-3; D unclear. The germline V and J ends were trimmed by 1 base and 4 bases, with 6 bases remaining between them. The germline V gene has CDR1 SGHVS and CDR2 FNYEAQ. CDR3 length: 13 residues. Written as DNA, the CDR3 is TGTGCCAGCAGCTTAGATTTTTCAGATACGCAGTATTTT. It translates to CASSLDFSDTQYF.

This clonotype was seen at least ten times. The V and J genes are TRBV7-2 and TRBJ2-4; a weak D match, TRBD2 (5 bases). The CDR3 covers 13 residues. Per germline, CDR1 SGHTA and CDR2 FQGNSA. V was shortened by 5 bases and J by 15 bases, with 20 bases between the two germline ends. CDR3 sequence (DNA): TGTGCCAGCAGCATACCAAGCGTGCCGGGGAGGTACTTC. It translates to CASSIPSVPGRYF. Drawing the rest from reference TRBV7-2 and TRBJ2-4, the complete variable domain is GAGVSQSPSNKVTEKGKDVELRCDPISGHTALYWYRQSLGQGLEFLIYFQGNSAPDKSGLPSDRFSAERTGGSVSTLTIQRTQQEDSAVYLCASSIPSVPGRYFGAGTRLSVL.

The table lists this clonotype with many counts. The chain combines TRBV7-2 with TRBJ2-4; 10 bases agree with TRBD2. V lost 2 bases, J lost 0 bases, and 4 bases stayed unmatched. Germline V gives CDR1 SGHTA, CDR2 FQGNSA. The CDR3 is 17 amino acids. CDR3 sequence reads: CASSLQAGGVAKNIQYF. CDR3 sequence (DNA): TGTGCCAGCAGCTTACAAGCGGGAGGGGTAGCCAAAAACATTCAGTACTTC.

This clonotype was counted only a few times. The chain uses TRBV23-1 and TRBJ2-7, with TRBD2 matching 13 bases. TRBV23-1 is treated as an ORF (open reading frame) with a function not yet certain. This CDR3 has 17 amino acids. The ends lost 9 bases at V and 2 bases at J; junction bases unmatched: 13. CDR3: CARRTGTSGTRPYEQYV. In nucleotides, the CDR3 is TGCGCCAGAAGGACCGGGACTAGCGGGACACGTCCCTACGAGCAGTACGTC.

The table lists this clonotype with many counts. The J gene is TRBJ2-1, the V gene TRBV3-1, with 7 bases that match TRBD2. J was trimmed by 0 bases and V by 4 bases; bases with no gene match: 6. The germline V gene encodes CDR1 LGHDT and CDR2 YNNKEL (reference sequence). The CDR3 contains 16 residues. The CDR3 sequence: CASSRNRGGSYNEQFF. As DNA, the CDR3 is TGTGCCAGCAGCCGTAATCGCGGGGGCTCCTACAATGAGCAGTTCTTC.

Ten or more counts support this clonotype. The chain recombines TRBV20-1 with TRBJ2-7, with 8 bases identical to TRBD2. Germline V lookup: CDR1 DFQATT, CDR2 SNEGSKA (reference sequence). V lost 3 bases to trimming and J lost 1 base; unmatched junction nucleotides: 8. This CDR3 has 15 residues. The chain's CDR3 is CSASRSGGVSYEQYV. The DNA for the CDR3 is TGCAGTGCTAGTAGGTCCGGGGGGGTTTCCTACGAGCAGTACGTC.

This clonotype was counted at least ten times. The chain combines TRBV6-6 with TRBJ1-1, with a weak D call TRBD1 (5 bases). The CDR3 has 16 amino acids. Looked up from germline, CDR1 is MNHNY and CDR2 is SVGAGI (reference sequence). V lost 8 bases and J 0 bases, leaving 19 bases between the germline ends. Here the CDR3 reads CASVGDLSGVNTEAFF. The CDR3 nucleotides read TGTGCCAGCGTCGGGGACCTATCCGGGGTGAACACTGAAGCTTTCTTT.